This T cell receptor beta chain was captured in a study of blood T cell repertoires in COVID-19. Study-wide context: PBMCs, B-cell-depleted T cells, or T cells provided the cDNA or gDNA that made up the material.

As originally analysed: Researchers report that nucleated cell counts were estimated from reference gene primer amplification. Profiling relied on immunoSEQ multiplex PCR, and the TCRdb table lists in-frame clones only, not all of them. V, J and clone size are taken as reported in that table, and D and trimming were inferred from the DNA itself. Here the sample spans about 82,000 clones, around 81% being singletons. The V gene lost 4 bases and the J gene lost 1 base, with 14 bases spanning the gap. Germline V lookup: CDR1 LNHDA, CDR2 SQIVND (reference sequence). The CDR3 spans 16 residues. The genes are TRBV19 and TRBJ2-1; maybe TRBD2 (6 bases). The source is a man older than 75 with active or convalescent COVID-19. The sample consisted of peripheral blood. The CDR3 DNA is TGTGCCAGTAGTACAGGGACTTACGTTTCCTACAATGAGCAGTTCTTC. As protein: CASSTGTYVSYNEQFF.